A selection of T cell receptor beta chains follows, all from one sample in a study of T cells in tuberculosis. Here immunoSEQ multiplex PCR was the method, and the copy in TCRdb shows in-frame clones only, minus some. The sample holds around 33,000 clones, 90% to 95% seen once. Specimen: PBMCs, collected at tuberculosis diagnosis. The receptors here all came from an adult with tuberculosis. Some clones in this sample may be carry-over from other donors' samples. The CDR3 runs from the conserved cysteine through the conserved F or W. The D gene is left open where the match is weak. The size of a clone is reported for some rows only, either as once, few or many, or as a class for expanded clones.

TRBD1	.	TRBJ1-1	TRBV18	TGTGCCAGCTCACCAACAGGGGGCCACACTGAAGCTTTCTTT	CASSPTGGHTEAFF
.	.	TRBJ2-1	TRBV27	TGTGCCAGCAGTGAAAGGGGGAGCTCCTACAATGAGCAGTTCTTC	CASSERGSSYNEQFF
.	.	TRBJ2-7	TRBV5-5	TGTGCCAGCAGCTTAGGGGTAACGACGATTTACGAGCAGTACTTC	CASSLGVTTIYEQYF
TRBD2	few	TRBJ2-7	TRBV7-8	TGTGCCAGCAGCCCCCTGGGACTAGCGGGGGGGCAACGGCGAGAGCAGTACTTC	CASSPLGLAGGQRREQYF
.	.	TRBJ2-7	TRBV15	TGTGCCACCAGCAGAGCTGGTCCCCCTACCAGGGGCCAGCACGAGCAGTACTTC	CATSRAGPPTRGQHEQYF
.	once	TRBJ1-1	TRBV14	TGTGCCAGCAGCCGCCGACAGGAAAAAGCTTTCTTT	CASSRRQEKAFF
TRBD1	.	TRBJ1-1	TRBV30	TGTGCCTGGAGGCTGGGACAGATGAACACTGAAGCTTTCTTT	CAWRLGQMNTEAFF
.	few	TRBJ2-7	TRBV10-3	TGTGCCACCACTAAGGGGCAGGGTGGCTACGAGCAGTACTTC	CATTKGQGGYEQYF
.	.	TRBJ2-7	TRBV27	TGTGCCAGCAGTTTTTCTCGGGCCTGGGGGCCCTACGAGCAGTACTTC	CASSFSRAWGPYEQYF
TRBD2	once	TRBJ2-5	TRBV5-4	TGTGCCAGCAGCTTGGCCGGGGGGGGGCTTGAGACCCAGTACTTC	CASSLAGGGLETQYF
TRBD1	.	TRBJ2-7	TRBV29-1	TGCAGCGTTGGGCAGGGGGTCCCCGAGCAGTACTTC	CSVGQGVPEQYF
TRBD1	.	TRBJ1-5	TRBV2	TGTGCCAGCAGTGCTCGAACAGGGGGCAGACAGCCCCAGCATTTT	CASSARTGGRQPQHF
.	.	TRBJ1-1	TRBV29-1	TGCAGCGTTATTCAGAACACTGAAGCTTTCTTT	CSVIQNTEAFF
.	.	TRBJ2-3	TRBV18	TGTGCCAGCTCACCCGGCAGCCGAGGTCTAGGTACGCAGTATTTT	CASSPGSRGLGTQYF
.	.	TRBJ2-3	TRBV19	TGTGCCAGCGCACCGAGGGAGGCGCAGTATTTT	CASAPREAQYF
.	.	TRBJ2-1	TRBV2	TGTGCCAGCCAAAAGGGCCAGGGTTGGAATGAGCAGTTCTTC	CASQKGQGWNEQFF
.	.	TRBJ1-5	TRBV5-1	TGCGCCAGCAGCTTCGAGGGCAATCAGCCCCAGCATTTT	CASSFEGNQPQHF
TRBD1	.	TRBJ1-4	TRBV4-2	TGTGCCAGCAGCCAGAACGGCCCAGGGGGTCGGGCTAATGAAAAACTGTTTTTT	CASSQNGPGGRANEKLFF
TRBD1	few	TRBJ2-7	TRBV7-6	TGTGCCAGCAGCTTAGCCCAGGGGACAGATAAGCCCTACGAGCAGTACTTC	CASSLAQGTDKPYEQYF
.	.	TRBJ1-3	TRBV7-2	TGTGCCAGCAGCCCTACAGGGACTGGAAACACCATATATTTT	CASSPTGTGNTIYF